This entry lists 20 T cell receptor beta chains sequenced from one sample in a study of blood T cells in healthy people across ages (dated by TCRdb to between 2014 and 2016). Libraries were constructed by 5' RACE. Sequencing was carried out with an Illumina HiSeq 2500. A second PCR of roughly 6 to 11 cycles was run with a J-beta primer mix and a sample-barcoded 5' primer. Starting from the raw public reads, TCRdb applied fastp trimming at Q25, assembled clones with MiXCR and retained in-frame beta chains. Entries that share a CDR3 protein sequence are merged under the most common genes and DNA. Present in this sample are roughly 500,000 distinct CDR3 sequences, about 25% of which were seen just once. The biggest ten clones account for around 20% of the sample. Sequences were obtained from blood. The source of these receptors is a woman aged 70-85 years in good health.

The genes are TRBV10-3 and TRBJ2-1; TRBD1 is a possible D gene (7 bases). The CDR3 is 13 amino acids. The germline gives CDR1 ENHRY, CDR2 SYGVKD. The ends were cut back, 4 bases at V and 7 bases at J, with 11 bases in the middle. CDR3 sequence (DNA): TGTGCCATCAGTGGCCAGGGGGGTAATGAGCAGTTCTTC. This codes for CAISGQGGNEQFF.

CDR3 loop: CASSPIMGSPLHF. As DNA, the CDR3 is TGTGCCAGCTCACCAATCATGGGTTCACCCCTCCACTTT. This sequence joins TRBV18 and TRBJ1-6; D ambiguous. CDR1 and CDR2 (germline): KGHSH, LQKENI. The germline V and J ends were trimmed by 2 bases and 9 bases, with 8 bases remaining between them. The CDR3 is 13 residues long.

The rearrangement uses TRBV20-1 and TRBJ2-3; TRBD2 matches at 9 bases. Losses at the gene ends were 5 bases for V and 6 bases for J; bases not matched to a gene: 12. Per the germline V gene, CDR1 is DFQATT and CDR2 is SNEGSKA (reference sequence). CDR3 length: 15 residues. The CDR3 coding sequence is TGCAGTGCTGCCACCGCCAGCGGGGGGTGGGATACGCAGTATTTT. It yields the protein CSAATASGGWDTQYF.

The chain employs TRBV18 and TRBJ2-7; 8 bases are a match to TRBD2. The CDR3 runs to 16 residues. With 0 bases clipped from V and 3 bases from J, the junction kept 7 bases outside the gene matches. From germline, CDR1 is KGHSH and CDR2 LQKENI. The CDR3 DNA reads TGTGCCAGCTCACCACCTGGTTTAGCGGGGAACTACGAGCAGTACTTC. Its protein is CASSPPGLAGNYEQYF. Full variable domain (missing parts from reference TRBV18 and TRBJ2-7): NAGVMQNPRHLVRRRGQEARLRCSPMKGHSHVYWYRQLPEEGLKFMVYLQKENIIDESGMPKERFSAEFPKEGPSILRIQQVVRGDSAAYFCASSPPGLAGNYEQYFGPGTRLTVT.

V and J are TRBV6-1 and TRBJ2-3, with D maybe TRBD2 (5 bases). CDR1 and CDR2 from the germline V gene are MNHNS and SASEGT. The germline V and J ends were trimmed by 8 bases and 4 bases, with 16 bases remaining between them. CDR3 length: 14 amino acids. CDR3 amino acids: CASLRGFSSDTQYF. The CDR3 nucleotides read TGTGCCAGCTTACGGGGTTTCAGCTCAGATACGCAGTATTTT.

The chain employs TRBV19 and TRBJ2-2; 10 nucleotides align to TRBD1. The CDR3 is 15 amino acids. The junction had 6 bases not matched to a gene; V was cut back by 10 bases and J by 1 base. The germline CDR1 and CDR2 sequences are LNHDA and SQIVND (reference sequence). CDR3 sequence reads: CATEGTGENTGELFF. CDR3 DNA sequence: TGTGCCACGGAAGGGACAGGGGAGAACACCGGGGAGCTGTTTTTT.

The gene calls are TRBV29-1 and TRBJ2-7, with unresolved D. The CDR3 spans 13 residues. The V end lost 1 base, the J end lost 5 bases, and 12 bases lay between the germline ends. Germline V gives CDR1 SQVTM, CDR2 ANQGSEA. The CDR3 spells CSVEASFRDEQYF. As DNA, the CDR3 is TGCAGCGTTGAAGCTTCGTTTCGAGACGAGCAGTACTTC.

The chain is built from TRBV2 and TRBJ2-7, with unresolved D. Germline CDR1 is SNHLY and CDR2 is FYNNEI. This CDR3 has 13 amino acids. Trimming left V 2 bases short and J 2 bases short, with 7 bases between. Here the CDR3 reads CASSESQAYEQYF. The CDR3 nucleotides read TGTGCCAGCAGTGAAAGCCAGGCCTACGAGCAGTACTTC. The full variable domain, in which reference TRBV2 and TRBJ2-7 provide the parts outside the CDR3, is EPEVTQTPSHQVTQMGQEVILRCVPISNHLYFYWYRQILGQKVEFLVSFYNNEISEKSEIFDDQFSVERPDGSNFTLKIRSTKLEDSAMYFCASSESQAYEQYFGPGTRLTVT.

This clonotype was detected a few times. The rearrangement joins TRBV7-2 to TRBJ2-5, with D perhaps matching TRBD2 (6 bases). V lost 1 base, J lost 5 bases, and 14 bases lay in between. CDR1 is SGHTA and CDR2 is FQGNSA in the germline V gene. This CDR3 contains 15 residues. The DNA for the CDR3 is TGTGCCAGCAGCTTAGAGGCCGGGGGTTCGGAGACCCAGTACTTC. Translation gives CASSLEAGGSETQYF.

The table lists this clonotype with a few counts. This chain joins TRBV7-8 and TRBJ2-7, with D perhaps matching TRBD1 (6 bases). Trimming stripped 2 bases from V and 2 bases from J, with 13 bases between. Per the germline V gene, CDR1 is SGHVS and CDR2 is FQNEAQ. This CDR3 is 15 amino acids long. The DNA for the CDR3 is TGTGCCAGCAGCTTAAGGGGGTCAGGGACCTACGAGCAGTACTTC. Translating gives CASSLRGSGTYEQYF.

V is TRBV7-9 and J is TRBJ2-5; D is ambiguous. Trimming shortened V by 4 bases and J by 5 bases, and 14 bases separated the two germline ends. Germline CDR1 and CDR2: SEHNR and FQNEAQ (reference sequence). This CDR3 is 14 amino acids long. This chain's CDR3 is CASSSWTIRETQYF. The CDR3 DNA reads TGTGCCAGCAGCTCCTGGACCATCCGGGAGACCCAGTACTTC.

DNA for the CDR3: TGTGCCAGCAGCTTACAGACAGGGGGCAATTCACCCCTCCACTTT. Protein product: CASSLQTGGNSPLHF. The rearrangement uses TRBV7-2 and TRBJ1-6; 10 bases align to TRBD1. The CDR3 has 15 residues. Losses at the gene ends were 2 bases for V and 7 bases for J; bases not matched to a gene: 2. Germline CDR1 reads SGHTA; CDR2 reads FQGNSA.

CDR3 sequence (DNA): TGTGCCAGCAGTTTTCGGGCCGATGGGGAGACCCAGTACTTC. As protein: CASSFRADGETQYF. V usage is TRBV27 and J usage is TRBJ2-5, with D unclear. The V and J ends lost 3 bases and 5 bases respectively, with 13 bases between them. The CDR3 has 14 amino acids. Germline lookup yields CDR1 MNHEY and CDR2 SMNVEV (reference sequence).

This clonotype has ten or more counts. The chain links TRBV5-1 to TRBJ1-2, with 7 nucleotides matching TRBD1. CDR1 and CDR2 (germline): SGHRS, YFSETQ. The V and J ends lost 3 bases and 2 bases, in that order; junction bases with no gene match: 4. The CDR3 runs to 14 residues. This chain's CDR3 is CASSSGTVNYGYTF. CDR3 DNA: TGCGCCAGCAGCTCGGGGACAGTCAACTATGGCTACACCTTC.

This clonotype has a handful of counts. CDR3 loop: CSARVQGSYEQYF. DNA for the CDR3: TGCAGTGCTAGAGTTCAGGGGTCCTACGAGCAGTACTTC. This sequence joins TRBV20-1 and TRBJ2-7, with D possibly TRBD1 on 6 matching bases. Germline V CDR1 and CDR2: DFQATT, SNEGSKA (reference sequence). Trimming pared 1 base from V and 1 base from J, leaving 8 bases between. The CDR3 sequence is 13 residues long.

The V gene is TRBV20-1, the J gene TRBJ2-5, with TRBD2 matching 7 bases. The CDR3 runs 14 residues. V trimming: 5 bases; J trimming: 5 bases; junction bases outside the gene matches: 11. Germline loops: CDR1 DFQATT, CDR2 SNEGSKA (reference sequence). In DNA form, the CDR3 reads TGCAGTGCTTGGCGGGAGTCTATTCTGGAGACCCAGTACTTC. This sequence encodes CSAWRESILETQYF.

There are a few counts of this clonotype. The chain employs TRBV4-1 and TRBJ2-7, with 10 nucleotides matching TRBD1. The V gene end was trimmed by 1 base and the J gene end by 7 bases; junction bases not matched to a gene: 13. The CDR3 has 17 amino acids. The germline V gene encodes CDR1 MGHRA and CDR2 YSYEKL. CDR3 nucleotides: TGCGCCAGCAGCCAAGTACAGACCGGGACAGGGGCCTTAGAGCAGTACTTC. This encodes CASSQVQTGTGALEQYF.

This chain connects TRBV4-2 to TRBJ2-3; D is perhaps TRBD2 (6 bases). This CDR3 spans 19 amino acids. Germline assignment: CDR1 LGHNA and CDR2 YNFKEQ. Between the trimmed V and J ends, which lost 0 bases and 6 bases, there was a span of 25 bases. CDR3 loop: CASSQDLLTSRLGEDTQYF. DNA for the CDR3: TGTGCCAGCAGCCAAGATTTGCTGACTAGTAGGTTAGGTGAGGATACGCAGTATTTT.

CDR3: CASSTGVSGELFF. The CDR3 bases are TGTGCCAGCAGCACGGGGGTCTCGGGGGAGCTGTTTTTT. The rearrangement uses TRBV7-2 and TRBJ2-2; D perhaps matches TRBD2 (6 bases). The V gene lost 5 bases and the J gene lost 8 bases, with 12 bases spanning the gap. There are 13 residues in the CDR3. Germline lookup yields CDR1 SGHTA and CDR2 FQGNSA. The full variable domain, rest sourced from reference TRBV7-2 and TRBJ2-2, is GAGVSQSPSNKVTEKGKDVELRCDPISGHTALYWYRQSLGQGLEFLIYFQGNSAPDKSGLPSDRFSAERTGGSVSTLTIQRTQQEDSAVYLCASSTGVSGELFFGEGSRLTVL.

This clonotype was counted between two and nine times. The rearrangement links TRBV18 to TRBJ2-1; possibly TRBD1 for D (6 bases). The DNA end lines up better with TRBJ2-7; the J call may be wrong. The CDR3 runs to 16 residues. CDR1 and CDR2 (germline): KGHSH, LQKENI. The CDR3 sequence: CASSPQRLGQSYEQYF. CDR3 coding DNA: TGTGCCAGCTCACCCCAGAGGCTCGGACAGAGCTACGAGCAGTACTTC.